A selection of T cell receptor beta chains follows, all from one sample in a study of blood T cell repertoires in COVID-19. Measured with immunoSEQ multiplex PCR; TCRdb has only the in-frame clones, and not every one. The table includes 100,000 to 150,000 clones, over 75% detected once. Sequencing was carried out using peripheral blood. These TCRs come from a man between 65 and 80 years old with active or convalescent COVID-19. CDR3s include the opening cysteine and the closing phenylalanine or tryptophan. A D gene is named only where the DNA matches it firmly. Not every row has a clone size; where given, it reads once, few, many or a size class.

V	size	D	J	DNA	CDR3
TRBV27	few	NA	TRBJ1-1	TGTGCCAGCAGTTTGCTCGGAGGGGTAACTGAAGCTTTCTTT	CASSLLGGVTEAFF
TRBV2	NA	NA	TRBJ1-1	TGTGCCAGCAGTTGGCAGGGCATGAACACTGAAGCTTTCTTT	CASSWQGMNTEAFF
TRBV5-1	once	NA	TRBJ1-5	TGCGCCAGCAGCGAGATTAGCGATCAGCCCCAGCATTTT	CASSEISDQPQHF
TRBV29-1	NA	TRBD1	TRBJ1-1	TGCAGCGTCCCGGGACAGATGAACACTGAAGCTTTCTTT	CSVPGQMNTEAFF
TRBV28	NA	TRBD1	TRBJ2-2	TGTGCCAGCAATCTTAGGGGGCTCGGGGAGCTGTTTTTT	CASNLRGLGELFF
TRBV3-1/TRBV3-2	NA	TRBD2	TRBJ2-3	TGTGCCAGCAGCCAAGGTCCAGCGGGAGGAAGGGATACGCAGTATTTT	CASSQGPAGGRDTQYF
TRBV29-1	NA	TRBD1	TRBJ2-1	TGCAGCGCTCCACAGGGGGCGTTTCTATACAATGAGCAGTTCTTC	CSAPQGAFLYNEQFF
TRBV10-3	NA	TRBD2	TRBJ2-3	TGTGCCATCAGTGAAGCGGGAGAACGCCGAGGAGATACGCAGTATTTT	CAISEAGERRGDTQYF
TRBV29-1	once	TRBD1	TRBJ1-2	TGCAGCGTTGCCCGGGACAGGGTTGACGGCTACACCTTC	CSVARDRVDGYTF
TRBV19	NA	NA	TRBJ1-1	TGTGCCAGCCGGAGGGACACTGAAGCTTTCTTT	CASRRDTEAFF
TRBV19	NA	NA	TRBJ2-2	TGTGCCAGCTTGATAACAGGGTCCGGGGAGCTGTTTTTT	CASLITGSGELFF
TRBV6-5	NA	NA	TRBJ1-6	TGTGCCAGCAGTTTCATGGCGGAGAATTCACCCCTCCACTTT	CASSFMAENSPLHF
TRBV5-1	once	TRBD1	TRBJ1-3	TGCGCCAGCAGCTTGGGACAGGGGGACGGAAACACCATATATTTT	CASSLGQGDGNTIYF
TRBV28	once	TRBD1	TRBJ1-6	TGTGCCAGCAGTTCTCCACCGGGACAGGGGCAGAGCACTAATTCACCCCTCCACTTT	CASSSPPGQGQSTNSPLHF
TRBV28	NA	NA	TRBJ1-1	TGTGCCAGCAGTTTAGGGGGCGTGAACACTGAAGCTTTCTTT	CASSLGGVNTEAFF
TRBV18	NA	NA	TRBJ2-3	TGTGCCAGCTCACCAGAGGGAGATACGCAGTATTTT	CASSPEGDTQYF
TRBV30	NA	NA	TRBJ1-2	TGTGCCTGGAGTTTGAGCCCGGGAACCTCCTATGGCTACACCTTC	CAWSLSPGTSYGYTF
TRBV6-5	NA	NA	TRBJ2-2	TGTGCCAGCAGCCTACCCGCGAACACCGGGGAGCTGTTTTTT	CASSLPANTGELFF
TRBV18	NA	NA	TRBJ1-1	TGTGCCAGCTCACCACCCCATCTGAACACTGAAGCTTTCTTT	CASSPPHLNTEAFF
TRBV6-6	NA	NA	TRBJ2-7	TGTGCCAGCAGCGACCCGGACTTAAGGGACGAGCAGTACTTC	CASSDPDLRDEQYF
TRBV6-5	NA	NA	TRBJ2-5	TGTGCCAGCAATCACAGGGGAGGCGGAGAGACCCAGTACTTC	CASNHRGGGETQYF
TRBV6-2/TRBV6-3	NA	TRBD2	TRBJ2-5	TGTGCCAGCAGTTACTCGAGATTTAATGCGGGAGGGCTGGTGGAGACCCAGTACTTC	CASSYSRFNAGGLVETQYF
TRBV19	NA	TRBD1	TRBJ1-2	TGTGCCAGTAGTGGGGACAGCTCCATTAACTATGGCTACACCTTC	CASSGDSSINYGYTF
TRBV18	NA	TRBD1	TRBJ2-5	TGTGCCAGCTCACCAGGGACAGGGGAGGAGACCCAGTACTTC	CASSPGTGEETQYF
TRBV28	NA	NA	TRBJ2-1	TGTGCCAGCAGTTTCCCGGGTACAAGCAATGAGCAGTTCTTC	CASSFPGTSNEQFF
TRBV6-5	NA	NA	TRBJ2-4	TGTGCCGTGGGGAGGGCCAAAAACATTCAGTACTTC	CAVGRAKNIQYF
TRBV5-1	NA	TRBD2	TRBJ2-3	TGCGCCAGCAGCGCGCTACTAGCGGGAACCACAGATACGCAGTATTTT	CASSALLAGTTDTQYF
TRBV11-3	NA	TRBD1	TRBJ2-7	TGTGCCAGCAGCCCCGACAGGGGACAATACGAGCAGTACTTC	CASSPDRGQYEQYF
TRBV27	NA	NA	TRBJ2-7	TGTGCCAGCAGTTTATACCCCGAAAAATTATACGGGCAGGGTCCCTCCTACGAGCAGTACTTC	CASSLYPEKLYGQGPSYEQYF
TRBV7-9	NA	NA	TRBJ2-5	TGTGCCAGCAGCCCCCAGGGCCCGGGGACCCAGTACTTC	CASSPQGPGTQYF
TRBV5-1	NA	TRBD1	TRBJ2-7	TGCGCCAGCAGCACCGGGACAGGGGAAGCCTACGAGCAGTACTTC	CASSTGTGEAYEQYF
TRBV19	NA	NA	TRBJ1-1	TGTGCCAGTACCCTTAGCGCGGCGGACCCGAACACTGAAGCTTTCTTT	CASTLSAADPNTEAFF
TRBV19	NA	NA	TRBJ1-5	TGTGCCAGTAACCTGGGACAAATCAATCAGCCCCAGCATTTT	CASNLGQINQPQHF
TRBV27	few	TRBD2	TRBJ2-7	TGTGCCAGCAGCCTAGCGGAGGGCTACGAGCAGTACTTC	CASSLAEGYEQYF
TRBV7-9	NA	TRBD1	TRBJ2-5	TGTGCCAGCAGCTCGTCCAGGGGGCGCGGTGGTACCTTTGAAGAGACCCAGTACTTC	CASSSSRGRGGTFEETQYF
TRBV27	NA	NA	TRBJ1-5	TGTGCCAGCAGTGCAGGGGTTTTTAGCAATCAGCCCCAGCATTTT	CASSAGVFSNQPQHF
TRBV19	NA	NA	TRBJ2-7	TGTGCCAGTAGTAGGGCTCGTGACGAGCAGTACTTC	CASSRARDEQYF
TRBV24-1	NA	NA	TRBJ1-1	TGTGCCACCAGTGGGACAAGGGAGGGGGAGGCTGAAGCTTTCTTT	CATSGTREGEAEAFF
TRBV5-6	NA	TRBD2	TRBJ2-1	TGTGCCAGCAGCACGGGACTAGCGCCCTACAATGAGCAGTTCTTC	CASSTGLAPYNEQFF
TRBV5-8	NA	TRBD2	TRBJ2-2	TGTGCCAGCAGCCCGGGCGGGACTAGCGGGACGAACACCGGGGAGCTGTTTTTT	CASSPGGTSGTNTGELFF
TRBV9	NA	NA	TRBJ2-7	TGTGCCAGCAGCGTAGCTCCAGCGGTAATCTACGAGCAGTACTTC	CASSVAPAVIYEQYF
TRBV5-1	NA	TRBD1	TRBJ1-1	TGCGCCAGCAGCTTGCAGGGGGGACTTTTGGGCACTGAAGCTTTCTTT	CASSLQGGLLGTEAFF
TRBV9	NA	NA	TRBJ2-2	TGTGCCAGCAGCGTAGGAACAGTAAACACCGGGGAGCTGTTTTTT	CASSVGTVNTGELFF
TRBV19	NA	TRBD2	TRBJ2-1	TGTGCCAGTAGTATCCGACTAGCGGGAGGTTCTGAGCAGTTCTTC	CASSIRLAGGSEQFF
TRBV11-2	NA	TRBD1	TRBJ1-2	TGTGCCAGCAGCCAGGGACAGGGGCTGATTTATGGCTACACCTTC	CASSQGQGLIYGYTF
TRBV29-1	once	TRBD1	TRBJ1-2	TGCAGCGTTGATGGAGAAGGGACAGGGGGGTATGGCTACACCTTC	CSVDGEGTGGYGYTF
TRBV28	NA	TRBD2	TRBJ2-7	TGTGCCAGCAGTTTTGGGGCAGGTCCCTTTGGGGGAGGGCCTTACGAGCAGTACTTC	CASSFGAGPFGGGPYEQYF